The clone carrying this TCR beta chain was picked up one time. Its antigen is as yet unknown. This specimen belongs to a study of coeliac disease. Study-wide findings and caveats: Known gliadin-specific TRB sequences: 9 of 18 coeliac samples, only 1 of 6 controls.

This CDR3 spans 13 amino acids. V was trimmed by 5 bases and J by 4 bases, leaving 11 bases between them. In germline, CDR1 is SGHTA, CDR2 FQGNSA. Using immunoSEQ multiplex PCR, the repertoire was profiled, and TCRdb retains in-frame clones only, with some absent. Of about 2,500 clones detected, more than 60% appear once; the ten largest clones hold 14%. Sequencing was carried out using lamina propria lymphocytes from the gut. The chain recombines TRBV7-2 with TRBJ1-2; possibly TRBD1 for D (6 bases). The sequence was obtained from a woman aged 70 to 79 with celiac disease on a gluten-free diet. CDR3 amino acids: CASSIQGRYGYTF. CDR3 bases: TGTGCCAGCAGCATACAGGGTCGCTATGGCTACACCTTC.